The 14 T cell receptor beta chains listed next were all sequenced from one sample in a study of shared clonotypes between healthy human individuals. Produced via immunoSEQ multiplex PCR; TCRdb's table is partial and in-frame only. The data show millions of clones, 85% to 95% seen once. The naive CD8 subset, CD45RO-negative cells positively selected for CCR7, excluded terminally differentiated effector memory CD45RA+ cells. Material for sequencing was naive CD8+ T cells from PBMCs. The receptors stem from a man aged 18-30 years in good health. Some clones in this sample may be carry-over from other donors' samples.

The rearrangement links TRBV15 to TRBJ2-1, with D perhaps matching TRBD1 (5 bases). The CDR3 is made up of 16 amino acids. V shed 3 bases and J shed 4 bases, with 16 bases lying between them. Germline V CDR1 and CDR2: LNHNV, YYDKDF (reference sequence). DNA of the CDR3: TGTGCCACCAGCAGCTCGGCAATCAGGGCGTACAATGAGCAGTTCTTC. Translated, it gives CATSSSAIRAYNEQFF.

The V call is TRBV7-2, the J call TRBJ2-1, with D possibly matching TRBD2 (6 bases). The CDR3 is made up of 17 amino acids. Germline lookup yields CDR1 SGHTA and CDR2 FQGNSA. Trimming left V 5 bases short and J 0 bases short, with 17 bases between. The CDR3 region is CASSTDAGPSSYNEQFF. The CDR3 coding sequence is TGTGCCAGCAGCACGGACGCGGGACCGAGCTCCTACAATGAGCAGTTCTTC.

This clone was counted once. J is TRBJ2-7 and V is TRBV5-1; possibly TRBD2 for D (7 bases). CDR3 length equals 15 residues. The germline CDR1 and CDR2 sequences are SGHRS and YFSETQ. Trimming left V 3 bases short and J 4 bases short, with 17 bases between. The CDR3: CASSWGGGLVYEQYF. In DNA form, the CDR3 reads TGCGCCAGCAGCTGGGGGGGCGGACTGGTTTACGAGCAGTACTTC. The full variable domain, rest sourced from reference TRBV5-1 and TRBJ2-7, is KAGVTQTPRYLIKTRGQQVTLSCSPISGHRSVSWYQQTPGQGLQFLFEYFSETQRNKGNFPGRFSGRQFSNSRSEMNVSTLELGDSALYLCASSWGGGLVYEQYFGPGTRLTVT.

The V gene is TRBV13, the J gene TRBJ2-3; 8 bases are a match to TRBD2. The ends lost 3 bases at V and 0 bases at J; junction bases unmatched: 5. From germline, CDR1 is PRHDT and CDR2 FYEKMQ (reference sequence). The CDR3 length is 16 residues. CDR3 in amino acids: CASSFGTSGSTDTQYF. The CDR3 DNA is TGTGCCAGCAGCTTCGGTACTAGCGGAAGCACAGATACGCAGTATTTT. Looking up the rest from reference TRBV13 and TRBJ2-3 gives the full variable domain: AAGVIQSPRHLIKEKRETATLKCYPIPRHDTVYWYQQGPGQDPQFLISFYEKMQSDKGSIPDRFSAQQFSDYHSELNMSSLELGDSALYFCASSFGTSGSTDTQYFGPGTRLTVL.

This clone was observed a single time. The V call is TRBV13, the J call TRBJ2-3; D might be TRBD2 (5 bases). The length of the CDR3 is 12 residues. Trimming removed 7 bases from V and 6 bases from J, with 11 bases in between. Germline V gene sequence: CDR1 PRHDT, CDR2 FYEKMQ (reference sequence). The CDR3 region has the DNA TGTGCCAGCAAGGCGGGTAGGGATACGCAGTATTTT. Protein sequence: CASKAGRDTQYF.

The V call is TRBV7-9, the J call TRBJ2-3, with D possibly being TRBD1 or TRBD2 (6 bases each). CDR1 and CDR2 (germline): SEHNR, FQNEAQ (reference sequence). Trimming pared 1 base from V and 6 bases from J, leaving 17 bases between. The CDR3 spans 16 residues. The CDR3 nucleotides are TGTGCCAGCAGCTTAGGGGGGGCCACGCTGATGGATACGCAGTATTTT. It codes for CASSLGGATLMDTQYF.

V and J are TRBV7-9 and TRBJ2-7; D not resolved. Germline V gene sequence: CDR1 SEHNR, CDR2 FQNEAQ (reference sequence). This CDR3 comprises 15 residues. V gave up 1 base and J gave up 4 bases, with 14 bases separating them. CDR3: CASSLEVSRAYEQYF. The CDR3, as DNA: TGTGCCAGCAGCTTAGAGGTGTCCAGAGCTTACGAGCAGTACTTC.

The V and J genes are TRBV6-6 and TRBJ1-3, with D perhaps matching TRBD1 (5 bases). The CDR3 has 15 amino acids. Between the trimmed V and J ends, which lost 4 bases and 1 base, there was a span of 11 bases. Germline V gene lookup returns CDR1 MNHNY and CDR2 SVGAGI (reference sequence). The CDR3 spells CASSLQVPSGNTIYF. The CDR3 coding sequence is TGTGCCAGCAGTTTACAGGTGCCTTCTGGAAACACCATATATTTT.

The V call is TRBV19, the J call TRBJ2-3; a possible D gene is TRBD1 (6 bases). This CDR3 has 14 amino acids. CDR1 is LNHDA, CDR2 SQIVND, per germline (reference sequence). The V gene lost 5 bases and the J gene lost 6 bases, with 15 bases spanning the gap. The CDR3 protein is CASSGDTRLDTQYF. The CDR3 DNA is TGTGCCAGTAGTGGGGACACCCGTTTGGATACGCAGTATTTT.

This chain uses TRBV27 with TRBJ1-5; D gene ambiguous. Germline lookup yields CDR1 MNHEY and CDR2 SMNVEV (reference sequence). This CDR3 has 15 residues. Between the trimmed V and J ends, which lost 5 bases and 3 bases, there was a span of 14 bases. CDR3 DNA sequence: TGTGCCAGCAGTCCGCTTGAGCGTTACAATCAGCCCCAGCATTTT. It encodes CASSPLERYNQPQHF.

V gene TRBV7-2 combines with J gene TRBJ1-1; 9 bases match TRBD1. V dropped 4 bases and J dropped 5; count of bases not matched to a gene: 5. Looked up from germline, CDR1 is SGHTA and CDR2 is FQGNSA. This CDR3 has 14 amino acids. The CDR3 here is CASSWTGAGTEAFF. DNA of the CDR3: TGTGCCAGCAGCTGGACAGGGGCGGGAACTGAAGCTTTCTTT.

The CDR3 sequence: CASSIPQTRMNQPQHF. In nucleotides, the CDR3 is TGTGCCAGTAGTATCCCCCAGACACGAATGAATCAGCCCCAGCATTTT. The rearrangement links TRBV19 to TRBJ1-5; no firm D call. The germline V gene has CDR1 LNHDA and CDR2 SQIVND (reference sequence). The V and J ends lost 3 bases and 4 bases respectively, with 16 bases between them. The CDR3 covers 16 residues.

The rearrangement joins TRBV19 to TRBJ2-7; D might be TRBD1 or TRBD2, each matching 6 bases. Germline CDR1 reads LNHDA; CDR2 reads SQIVND (reference sequence). CDR3 size: 13 residues. Deletions cut 6 bases from V and 6 bases from J, with 15 bases between. The CDR3 loop reads CASRRQEGPEQYF. The CDR3 DNA sequence: TGTGCCAGTAGGCGACAGGAGGGGCCCGAGCAGTACTTC.

This clone was found once. This rearrangement joins TRBV7-9 to TRBJ2-1, with D possibly TRBD1 on 6 matching bases. From germline, CDR1 is SEHNR and CDR2 FQNEAQ (reference sequence). The CDR3 covers 16 residues. The ends were cut back, 5 bases at V and 7 bases at J, with 21 bases in the middle. As DNA, the CDR3 is TGTGCCAGCAGCATACCGGGACAACCTGCTCGGAATGAGCAGTTCTTC. It is translated as CASSIPGQPARNEQFF.